A selection of T cell receptor beta chains follows, all from one sample in a study of blood T cell repertoires in COVID-19. This table comes from immunoSEQ multiplex PCR, and its TCRdb copy is limited to in-frame clones, with some not included. This table holds about 140,000 clones, 80% to 90% found once. The sequenced sample was peripheral blood. These receptors were taken from a man aged 60 to 75 with active or convalescent COVID-19. The CDR3 runs from the conserved cysteine through the conserved F or W. The order of the fields is J gene, clone size, D gene, V gene, CDR3 protein, CDR3 DNA. The D gene is left open where the match is weak. Size is omitted from some rows. Given values are once, few, many or a class for expanded clones.

TRBJ2-7 | few | TRBD1 | TRBV28 | CASSYGQATFYEQYF | TGTGCCAGCAGTTATGGACAGGCAACCTTCTACGAGCAGTACTTC
TRBJ2-2 | . | . | TRBV6-2/TRBV6-3 | CASSSTSPGELFF | TGTGCCAGCAGCTCCACTAGCCCCGGGGAGCTGTTTTTT
TRBJ2-6 | . | . | TRBV15 | CATSRDQSGANVLTF | TGTGCCACCAGCAGAGATCAGTCTGGGGCCAACGTCCTGACTTTC
TRBJ1-2 | . | . | TRBV24-1 | CATSDVSSNYGYTF | TGTGCCACCAGTGATGTCAGTTCTAACTATGGCTACACCTTC
TRBJ2-1 | . | TRBD1 | TRBV2 | CASSDRGRGSYNEQFF | TGTGCCAGCAGTGACAGGGGGAGAGGATCCTACAATGAGCAGTTCTTC
TRBJ2-2 | once | TRBD1 | TRBV2 | CASRPDRVTGELFF | TGTGCCAGCAGGCCCGACAGGGTTACCGGGGAGCTGTTTTTT
TRBJ2-5 | . | TRBD1 | TRBV6-5 | CASSYSYRGKTQYF | TGTGCCAGCAGTTACTCGTACAGGGGGAAGACCCAGTACTTC
TRBJ2-1 | few | . | TRBV11-2 | CASSHTTTSGEQFF | TGTGCCAGCAGCCATACCACAACGTCTGGTGAGCAGTTCTTC
TRBJ2-7 | . | . | TRBV5-4 | CASSLGSLSSYEQYF | TGTGCCAGCAGTTTGGGGAGCCTTTCCTCCTACGAGCAGTACTTC
TRBJ1-1 | . | . | TRBV3-1/TRBV3-2 | CASSRTARNTEAFF | TGTGCCAGCAGCCGGACAGCCCGTAACACTGAAGCTTTCTTT
TRBJ2-3 | . | . | TRBV12-3/TRBV12-4 | CASSFTDTDTQYF | TGTGCCAGCAGTTTTACAGACACAGATACGCAGTATTTT
TRBJ2-1 | . | TRBD2 | TRBV4-2 | CASSQEGAGLAGPYNEQFF | TGTGCCAGCAGCCAAGAAGGTGCGGGACTAGCGGGGCCCTACAATGAGCAGTTCTTC
TRBJ2-2 | . | TRBD2 | TRBV7-2 | CASSLGGAGVQAGELFF | TGTGCCAGCAGCTTAGGGGGAGCGGGAGTCCAGGCCGGGGAGCTGTTTTTT
TRBJ2-2 | . | TRBD2 | TRBV7-6 | CASSLALAELTGELFF | TGTGCCAGCAGCTTAGCGCTAGCGGAGCTCACCGGGGAGCTGTTTTTT
TRBJ2-7 | . | TRBD1 | TRBV18 | CASSFDRVDEQYF | TGTGCCAGCTCATTTGACAGGGTTGACGAGCAGTACTTC
TRBJ2-7 | . | . | TRBV9 | CASSPQEGSYEQYF | TGTGCCAGCAGCCCCCAGGAGGGTTCCTACGAGCAGTACTTC
TRBJ1-1 | . | . | TRBV28 | CASKIRNTEAFF | TGTGCCAGCAAAATCAGGAACACTGAAGCTTTCTTT
TRBJ2-1 | . | . | TRBV12-5 | CASGLARLGNEQFF | TGTGCTAGTGGTTTGGCCCGACTAGGGAATGAGCAGTTCTTC
TRBJ1-6 | once | . | TRBV5-1 | CASSLGMQTGSPLHF | TGCGCCAGCAGCCTGGGAATGCAAACTGGTTCACCCCTCCACTTT
TRBJ2-3 | . | . | TRBV28 | CASMGHGTDTQYF | TGTGCCAGCATGGGCCATGGCACAGATACGCAGTATTTT
TRBJ2-7 | . | . | TRBV15 | CATSRPGVGEQYF | TGTGCCACCAGCAGACCAGGGGTTGGCGAGCAGTACTTC
TRBJ1-6 | . | TRBD1 | TRBV2 | CASSGPGQRNSPLHF | TGTGCCAGCAGTGGCCCGGGACAGAGGAATTCACCCCTCCACTTT
TRBJ2-7 | . | TRBD1 | TRBV5-1 | CASSLGDSPPYEQYF | TGCGCCAGCAGCTTGGGGGACAGTCCCCCCTACGAGCAGTACTTC
TRBJ1-1 | . | . | TRBV9 | CASSASLGGGRTEAFF | TGTGCCAGCAGCGCCAGCCTAGGGGGGGGGAGGACTGAAGCTTTCTTT
TRBJ1-5 | . | . | TRBV28 | CASSLLFRGSNQPQHF | TGTGCCAGCAGTTTACTCTTCAGGGGTAGCAATCAGCCCCAGCATTTT
TRBJ2-1 | . | . | TRBV30 | CAWSGLRAEQFF | TGTGCCTGGAGCGGGCTGCGGGCTGAGCAGTTCTTC
TRBJ1-1 | . | . | TRBV27 | CASSRAGRNTEAFF | TGTGCCAGCAGCCGCGCGGGACGGAACACTGAAGCTTTCTTT
TRBJ2-7 | . | TRBD1 | TRBV2 | CASAKEGAAEQYF | TGTGCCAGCGCTAAAGAGGGGGCGGCCGAGCAGTACTTC
TRBJ1-3 | . | . | TRBV19 | CASSRAGNTIYF | TGTGCCAGTAGCAGGGCTGGAAACACCATATATTTT
TRBJ2-1 | . | TRBD1 | TRBV2 | CASRTGLGYEQFF | TGTGCCAGCCGGACAGGTCTTGGCTATGAGCAGTTCTTC
TRBJ2-3 | . | . | TRBV7-2 | CASSPRPRGKSSDTQYF | TGTGCCAGCAGCCCCCGGCCCCGGGGGAAGTCGTCAGATACGCAGTATTTT
TRBJ2-1 | . | . | TRBV5-4 | CASSPRGSYNEQFF | TGTGCCAGCAGCCCTAGGGGGTCCTACAATGAGCAGTTCTTC
TRBJ2-3 | . | . | TRBV11-3 | CASSTGLDTDTQYF | TGTGCCAGCAGCACGGGACTCGACACAGATACGCAGTATTTT
TRBJ2-7 | . | TRBD2 | TRBV7-2 | CASTLAGVGEQYF | TGTGCCAGCACCCTAGCGGGAGTAGGCGAGCAGTACTTC
TRBJ2-3 | . | . | TRBV10-3 | CAISERGDTQYF | TGTGCCATCAGTGAGAGGGGAGATACGCAGTATTTT
TRBJ2-1 | . | TRBD2 | TRBV27 | CASSSGLAGGRWFF | TGTGCCAGCAGTTCAGGACTAGCGGGAGGGAGGTGGTTCTTC
TRBJ2-1 | . | . | TRBV9 | CASSVVPEASEQFF | TGTGCCAGCAGCGTAGTCCCGGAGGCGAGCGAGCAGTTCTTC
TRBJ1-5 | . | . | TRBV2 | CASSTDRLSNQPQHF | TGTGCCAGCAGTACCGACAGGCTCAGCAATCAGCCCCAGCATTTT
TRBJ1-5 | few | . | TRBV5-1 | CASSRDYSNQPQHF | TGCGCCAGCAGTCGAGATTATAGCAATCAGCCCCAGCATTTT
TRBJ2-5 | . | TRBD2 | TRBV9 | CASSVGREGETQYF | TGTGCCAGCAGCGTAGGGCGGGAGGGTGAGACCCAGTACTTC
TRBJ2-2 | . | . | TRBV9 | CASSVGPGEAGELFF | TGTGCCAGCAGCGTAGGCCCCGGGGAGGCCGGGGAGCTGTTTTTT
TRBJ2-6 | . | TRBD2 | TRBV18 | CASSPGEGTGANVLTF | TGTGCCAGCTCACCAGGGGAGGGAACTGGGGCCAACGTCCTGACTTTC
TRBJ2-7 | . | . | TRBV5-4 | CASSRGPGAMYEQYF | TGTGCCAGCAGCAGGGGCCCAGGGGCCATGTACGAGCAGTACTTC
TRBJ2-1 | . | TRBD2 | TRBV18 | CASSQEWTGGGNEQFF | TGTGCCAGCTCACAAGAATGGACGGGAGGGGGCAATGAGCAGTTCTTC
TRBJ2-7 | . | . | TRBV9 | CASSVDGRPSGEQYF | TGTGCCAGCAGCGTAGATGGCAGACCGTCAGGCGAGCAGTACTTC
TRBJ1-5 | . | . | TRBV18 | CASSQGRNQPQHF | TGTGCCAGCTCCCAGGGTCGCAATCAGCCCCAGCATTTT
TRBJ2-7 | . | . | TRBV6-6 | CASSRESYEQYF | TGTGCCAGCAGCCGGGAGAGCTACGAGCAGTACTTC
TRBJ2-5 | . | . | TRBV27 | CASSTARGAGETQYF | TGTGCCAGCAGTACCGCCCGGGGGGCGGGAGAGACCCAGTACTTC
TRBJ1-2 | once | . | TRBV19 | CASFTGNNYGYTF | TGTGCCAGCTTCACAGGGAACAACTATGGCTACACCTTC
TRBJ2-5 | . | TRBD2 | TRBV6-1 | CASSGPGLAGGRGETQYF | TGTGCCAGCAGTGGGCCGGGACTAGCGGGAGGCCGGGGAGAGACCCAGTACTTC
TRBJ2-1 | . | . | TRBV6-2/TRBV6-3 | CASSYRDYNEQFF | TGTGCCAGCAGTTACCGGGACTACAATGAGCAGTTCTTC
TRBJ2-7 | . | . | TRBV10-3 | CAISEGRGHNEQYF | TGTGCCATCAGTGAGGGGCGCGGACACAACGAGCAGTACTTC
TRBJ2-1 | . | . | TRBV4-2 | CASSQVGVRDEQFF | TGTGCCAGCAGCCAAGTGGGAGTGAGGGATGAGCAGTTCTTC
TRBJ2-2 | . | . | TRBV11-2 | CASSLDSNSGELFF | TGTGCCAGCAGCTTAGACTCGAACTCCGGGGAGCTGTTTTTT